The following is a T cell receptor (beta chain) sequence with its context. This CDR3 has 18 amino acids. Per germline, CDR1 SGHVS and CDR2 FQNEAQ. V was pared by 3 bases and J by 1 base, with 8 bases of the junction left unmatched. The sample is drawn from a study of technical replicates of blood from several donors. Assay: immunoSEQ multiplex PCR; the TCRdb copy retains only in-frame clones and omits some. The sample shows about 76,000 clones, 90% to 95% of them seen only once. This chain connects TRBV7-8 to TRBJ2-7; 14 bases line up with TRBD2. The sequencing sample was made of T cells isolated from PBMCs. The sequence derives from a human donor in good health. The CDR3 DNA reads as TGTGCCAGCAGCTTTCGACTAGCGGGAGGGATTCTGTCCTACGAGCAGTACTTC. Protein product: CASSFRLAGGILSYEQYF.